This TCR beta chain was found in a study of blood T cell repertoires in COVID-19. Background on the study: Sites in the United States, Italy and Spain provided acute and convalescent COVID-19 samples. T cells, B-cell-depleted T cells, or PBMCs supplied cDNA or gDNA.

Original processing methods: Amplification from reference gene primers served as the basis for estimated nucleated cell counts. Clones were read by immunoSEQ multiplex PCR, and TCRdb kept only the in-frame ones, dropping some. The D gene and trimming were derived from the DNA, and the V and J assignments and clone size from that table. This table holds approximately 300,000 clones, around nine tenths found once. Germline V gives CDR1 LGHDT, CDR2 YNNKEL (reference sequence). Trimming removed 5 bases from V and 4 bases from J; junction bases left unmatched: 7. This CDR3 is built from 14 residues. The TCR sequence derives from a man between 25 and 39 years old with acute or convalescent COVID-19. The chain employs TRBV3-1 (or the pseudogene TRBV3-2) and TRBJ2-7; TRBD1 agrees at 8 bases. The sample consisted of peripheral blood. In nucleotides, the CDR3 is TGTGCCAGCAGCTCCTACAGGGGGAAGTACGAGCAGTACTTC. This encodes CASSSYRGKYEQYF.